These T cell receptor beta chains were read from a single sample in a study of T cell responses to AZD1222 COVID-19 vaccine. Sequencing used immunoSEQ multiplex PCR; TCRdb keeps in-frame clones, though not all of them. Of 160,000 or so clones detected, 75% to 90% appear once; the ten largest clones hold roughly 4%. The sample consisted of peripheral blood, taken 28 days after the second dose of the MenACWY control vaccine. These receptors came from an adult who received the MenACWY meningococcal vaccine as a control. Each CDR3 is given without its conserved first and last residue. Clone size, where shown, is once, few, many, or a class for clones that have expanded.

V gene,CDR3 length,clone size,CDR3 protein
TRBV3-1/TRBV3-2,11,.,ASSQPDIGGYT
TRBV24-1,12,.,ATSDPGQVETQY
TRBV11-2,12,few,ASSQGGGTGELF
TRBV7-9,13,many,ASSSPQRNTGELF
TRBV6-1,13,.,ASSDVFSGTDTQY
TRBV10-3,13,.,AISESLGGLVLAF
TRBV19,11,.,ASSGQGGGEQF
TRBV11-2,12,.,ASSLVGLGQPQH
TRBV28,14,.,ASSSPGGEFYNEQF
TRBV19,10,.,ASSIKGKRAF
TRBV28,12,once,ASSLSSTRETQY